This passage covers 12 T cell receptor beta chains from one sample sequenced in a study of cytotoxic CD8 clonotypes in ibrutinib-treated CLL. Here immunoSEQ multiplex PCR was the method, and the copy in TCRdb shows in-frame clones only, minus some. Of some 200,000 clones in the sample, roughly 65% were seen once. This specimen consisted of PBMCs, obtained after 12 months of ibrutinib treatment. All receptors come from a human donor with chronic lymphocytic leukemia.

The chain carries TRBV18 and TRBJ1-4; D gene unclear. The CDR3 sequence is 14 residues long. Germline V CDR1 and CDR2: KGHSH, LQKENI. V lost 3 bases and J 0 bases, leaving 5 bases between the germline ends. As DNA, the CDR3 is TGTGCCAGCTCACCCGGGGCAACTAATGAAAAACTGTTTTTT. Its protein product is CASSPGATNEKLFF.

This clone was seen a few times. The chain uses TRBV7-2 and TRBJ1-2; D ambiguous. With 6 bases removed from V and 2 bases from J, the gap between germline ends came to 7 bases. CDR1 SGHTA and CDR2 FQGNSA come from the germline V gene. This CDR3 spans 12 amino acids. The CDR3 is CASRRGNYGYTF. In nucleotides, the CDR3 is TGTGCCAGCAGGAGAGGGAACTATGGCTACACCTTC.

This chain joins TRBV5-4 and TRBJ1-2; 7 positions match TRBD1. This CDR3 is built from 13 residues. Germline V gene lookup returns CDR1 SGHNT and CDR2 YYREEE (reference sequence). With V trimmed by 3 bases and J by 7 bases, 6 bases remained unmatched. The CDR3: CASSYDRDFGYTF. CDR3 sequence (DNA): TGTGCCAGCAGCTACGACAGGGACTTTGGCTACACCTTC. Full variable domain (outside the CDR3, taken from reference TRBV5-4 and TRBJ1-2): ETGVTQSPTHLIKTRGQQVTLRCSSQSGHNTVSWYQQALGQGPQFIFQYYREEENGRGNFPPRFSGLQFPNYSSELNVNALELDDSALYLCASSYDRDFGYTFGSGTRLTVV.

This clone has just a few counts. The same CDR3 is also encoded by other DNA sequences in this sample. The V call is TRBV7-2, the J call TRBJ2-7, with 12 bases lining up with TRBD1. Trimming took 5 bases from V and 4 from J; bases not matched to a gene: 3. Germline V CDR1 and CDR2: SGHTA, FQGNSA. The CDR3 has 14 amino acids. The CDR3 loop is CASSLGQGAYEQYF. The CDR3 DNA reads as TGTGCCAGCAGCCTGGGACAGGGGGCGTACGAGCAGTACTTC. Based on the CDR3 plus reference TRBV7-2 and TRBJ2-7, the full variable domain is GAGVSQSPSNKVTEKGKDVELRCDPISGHTALYWYRQSLGQGLEFLIYFQGNSAPDKSGLPSDRFSAERTGGSVSTLTIQRTQQEDSAVYLCASSLGQGAYEQYFGPGTRLTVT.

This clone was seen only a few times. This chain joins TRBV5-1 and TRBJ2-1, with 7 nucleotides matching TRBD1. The trim removed 2 bases at V and 4 bases at J, leaving 6 bases unmatched. CDR1 SGHRS and CDR2 YFSETQ come from the germline V gene. The CDR3 is 15 amino acids. In DNA form, the CDR3 reads TGCGCCAGCAGCTTTGTACAGGGGTCTTACAATGAGCAGTTCTTC. Amino acids: CASSFVQGSYNEQFF.

CDR3 sequence: CASSYQGSYEQYF. DNA for the CDR3: TGTGCCAGCAGTTATCAGGGCTCCTACGAGCAGTACTTC. The chain joins TRBV6-4 to TRBJ2-7; the D gene is possibly TRBD1 (5 bases). The CDR3 consists of 13 residues. Germline assignment: CDR1 MRHNA and CDR2 SNTAGT. The V gene lost 5 bases and the J gene lost 0 bases, with 8 bases spanning the gap.

V is TRBV19 and J is TRBJ1-5; D gene ambiguous. Trimming took off 4 bases at V and 5 bases at J, with 12 bases between the two ends. Germline V gene sequence: CDR1 LNHDA, CDR2 SQIVND (reference sequence). CDR3 length equals 14 residues. The CDR3 DNA sequence: TGTGCCAGTAGTAAGGACGGACTGTATCAGCCCCAGCATTTT. It yields the protein CASSKDGLYQPQHF.

This chain connects TRBV6-5 to TRBJ1-2; D is perhaps TRBD1 (5 bases). V dropped 4 bases and J dropped 3 bases, with 12 bases sitting between them. There are 14 residues in the CDR3. Germline V gene lookup returns CDR1 MNHEY and CDR2 SVGAGI. CDR3 coding DNA: TGTGCCAGCAGTTTGGGTTGGGGCTACTATGGCTACACCTTC. Its protein is CASSLGWGYYGYTF.

The V gene is TRBV10-3, the J gene TRBJ1-1; D may be TRBD1 (6 bases). The CDR3 sequence is 13 residues long. Between the trimmed V and J ends, which lost 11 bases and 1 base, there was a span of 14 bases. CDR1 is ENHRY and CDR2 is SYGVKD in the germline V gene. Here the CDR3 DNA reads TGTGCCTCTTCCGGGACACCGAACACTGAAGCTTTCTTT. Encoded protein: CASSGTPNTEAFF.

The chain joins TRBV28 to TRBJ2-7, with D tentatively TRBD1 (6 bases). The CDR3 is made up of 13 amino acids. The V end lost 6 bases, the J end lost 3 bases, and 12 bases lay between the germline ends. Germline CDR1 is MDHEN and CDR2 is SYDVKM. CDR3 in DNA: TGTGCCAGCAGGAGAGAAGGGGGCTACGAGCAGTACTTC. Translating it yields CASRREGGYEQYF.

The V call is TRBV20-1, the J call TRBJ1-1; D call uncertain. V lost 7 bases to trimming and J lost 8 bases, with 14 bases between them. CDR1 and CDR2 (germline): DFQATT, SNEGSKA (reference sequence). The CDR3 loop spans 11 amino acids. CDR3 nucleotides: TGCAGTGGTGAACCGACCCGGGAAGCTTTCTTT. Its protein is CSGEPTREAFF.

The chain is built from TRBV28 and TRBJ2-7, with D unresolved. Germline V CDR1 and CDR2: MDHEN, SYDVKM. Between the trimmed V and J ends, which lost 1 base and 2 bases, there was a span of 9 bases. The CDR3 contains 14 residues. CDR3 in amino acids: CASSLLGLTYEQYF. The CDR3 DNA follows: TGTGCCAGCAGTTTATTAGGGTTGACCTACGAGCAGTACTTC.